This paragraph reports one T cell receptor (beta chain). Its antigen is currently unknown. It was with 60 Vbeta and 13 Jbeta primers that the PCR ran. Repertoires were generated with immunoSEQ multiplex PCR, while TCRdb's copy carries only in-frame clones and drops some. In the table there are 95,000 to 150,000 clones, over 65% of which are singletons. The data originate from a study of cytomegalovirus exposure and HLA in healthy donors. Study results and limitations: The Asian-associated ancestry cluster reportedly had fewer N-insertions than the roughly 720-donor mean in a later analysis. Donors were assumed by presence/absence analyses to have roughly uniform sequencing depth.

J gave up 8 bases and V 6 bases, and 9 bases lay outside the gene matches. CDR3 length: 13 amino acids. Germline V gene data show CDR1 as LNHDA and CDR2 as SQIVND (reference sequence). This receptor was taken from a woman aged 25 to 39 in good health and CMV-seropositive. The chain is built from TRBV19 and TRBJ1-2; 7 bases fit TRBD1. The sequenced sample consisted of PBMCs. The CDR3 loop is CASRTTGAGGYTF. CDR3 bases: TGTGCCAGTAGGACAACAGGGGCGGGCGGCTACACCTTC.